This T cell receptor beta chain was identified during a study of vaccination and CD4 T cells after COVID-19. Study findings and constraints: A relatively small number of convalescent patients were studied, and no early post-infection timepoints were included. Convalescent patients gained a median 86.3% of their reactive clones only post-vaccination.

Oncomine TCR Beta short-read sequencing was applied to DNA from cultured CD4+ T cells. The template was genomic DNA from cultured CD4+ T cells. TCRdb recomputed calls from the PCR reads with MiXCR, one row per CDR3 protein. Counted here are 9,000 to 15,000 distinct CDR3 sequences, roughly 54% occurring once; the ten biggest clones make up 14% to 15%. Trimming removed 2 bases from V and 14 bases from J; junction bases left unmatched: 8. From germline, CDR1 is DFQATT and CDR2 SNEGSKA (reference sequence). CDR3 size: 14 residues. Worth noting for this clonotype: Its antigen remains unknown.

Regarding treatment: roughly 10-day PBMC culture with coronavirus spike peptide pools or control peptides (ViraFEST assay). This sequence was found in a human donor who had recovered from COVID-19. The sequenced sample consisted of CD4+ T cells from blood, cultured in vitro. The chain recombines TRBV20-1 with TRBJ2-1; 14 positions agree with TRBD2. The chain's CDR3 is CSARQTSGRAEEFF. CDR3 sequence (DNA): TGCAGTGCTAGACAGACTAGCGGGAGGGCCGAGGAGTTCTTC.